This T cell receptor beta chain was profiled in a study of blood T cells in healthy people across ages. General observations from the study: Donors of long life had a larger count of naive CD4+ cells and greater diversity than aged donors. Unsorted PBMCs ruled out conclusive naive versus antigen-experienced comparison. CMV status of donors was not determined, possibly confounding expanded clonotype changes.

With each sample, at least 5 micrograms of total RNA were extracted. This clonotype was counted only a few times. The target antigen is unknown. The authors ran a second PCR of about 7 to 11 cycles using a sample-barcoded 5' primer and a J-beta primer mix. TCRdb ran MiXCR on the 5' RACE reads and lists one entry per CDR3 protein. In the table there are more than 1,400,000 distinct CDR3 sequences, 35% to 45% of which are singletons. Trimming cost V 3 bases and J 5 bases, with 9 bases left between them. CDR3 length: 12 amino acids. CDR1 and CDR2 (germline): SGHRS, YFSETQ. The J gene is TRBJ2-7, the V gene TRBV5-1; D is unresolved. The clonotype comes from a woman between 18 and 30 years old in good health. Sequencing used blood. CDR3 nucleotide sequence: TGCGCCAGCAGCTCCAACACGGACGAGCAGTACTTC. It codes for CASSSNTDEQYF.